This is a list of T cell receptor beta chains from one sample in a study of CD8+ T cells in alopecia areata. Clones were read by immunoSEQ multiplex PCR, and TCRdb kept only the in-frame ones, dropping some. The sample holds more than 200,000 clones; around two thirds are singletons and the top ten take 1.2%. Material: CD4+ T cells sorted from blood, obtained at week 0. These receptor sequences come from a human donor with alopecia areata. Each CDR3 is given with its conserved first and last residue. Fields, in order: D gene, clone size, J gene, V gene, CDR3 DNA, CDR3 protein. The D gene is left open where the match is weak. Clone size is not always given. Where it is, it says once, few, many or a class for expanded clones.

TRBD1 once TRBJ2-7 TRBV30 TGTGCCTGGAGTACAAGGACAGGGGTGGGCGAGCAGTACTTC CAWSTRTGVGEQYF
. . TRBJ2-1 TRBV6-5 TGTGCCAGCAGTTACTCCCAGCTATACAATGAGCAGTTCTTC CASSYSQLYNEQFF
TRBD1 . TRBJ1-2 TRBV15 TGTGCCACCAGCTGGGACAGGATAAATGGCTACACCTTC CATSWDRINGYTF
. . TRBJ1-5 TRBV7-9 TGTGCCAGCAGCTTATCAGGGGGCAATCAGCCCCAGCATTTT CASSLSGGNQPQHF
TRBD1 few TRBJ2-3 TRBV6-5 TGTGCCAGCAGTTACGACGACAGGGGCGGGGCAGATACGCAGTATTTT CASSYDDRGGADTQYF
TRBD1 . TRBJ2-7 TRBV7-2 TGTGCCAGCAGCCCCGGACAGGGATGGTCCTACGAGCAGTACTTC CASSPGQGWSYEQYF
. . TRBJ1-2 TRBV29-1 TGCAGCGTGCTTTCAGGGGTTGGCTACACCTTC CSVLSGVGYTF
. . TRBJ2-6 TRBV7-7 TGTGCTAGCAGCCACGGCTCTGGGGCCAACGTCCTGACTTTC CASSHGSGANVLTF
. . TRBJ2-3 TRBV11-2 TGTGCCAGCAGCTTGGGGGACTCTGAACGATCAGATACGCAGTATTTT CASSLGDSERSDTQYF
. . TRBJ2-4 TRBV5-1 TGCGCCAGCAGCCACGGACCTGGCGAAGACATTCAGTACTTC CASSHGPGEDIQYF
. . TRBJ1-1 TRBV2 TGTGCCAGCAGTGAGGACCGGGTCACTGAAGCTTTCTTT CASSEDRVTEAFF
. . TRBJ2-1 TRBV30 TGTGCCTGGAGTCCTAGTTACAATGAGCAGTTCTTC CAWSPSYNEQFF
. . TRBJ2-7 TRBV25-1 TGTGCCAGCAACAGGTCAGTGACCGCCGCCCCACCCTACGAGCAGTACTTC CASNRSVTAAPPYEQYF
. . TRBJ2-2 TRBV25-1 TGTGCCAGCAGTGAATATCACGAGGGGGGGGAGCTGTTTTTT CASSEYHEGGELFF
. . TRBJ1-2 TRBV29-1 TGCAGCGCCTACGAGGACGGACGGGGCTACACCTTC CSAYEDGRGYTF
TRBD1 few TRBJ1-1 TRBV7-3 TGTGCCAGCAGCTCCCAGGGGGACACTGAAGCTTTCTTT CASSSQGDTEAFF
. . TRBJ2-3 TRBV7-6 TGTGCCAGCAGCTTCGTCGGAACGAGCACAGATACGCAGTATTTT CASSFVGTSTDTQYF
TRBD1 . TRBJ1-2 TRBV7-8 TGTGCCAGCAGCTTAGCCTGGACAGGGGGGGATGGCTACACCTTC CASSLAWTGGDGYTF
. . TRBJ2-7 TRBV7-3 TGTGCCAGCGGAGACCCAGGTTACGAGCAGTACTTC CASGDPGYEQYF
. . TRBJ2-4 TRBV4-2 TGTGCCAGCAGCCAAGGGGGGAACCAAGCCAAAAACATTCAGTACTTC CASSQGGNQAKNIQYF
. . TRBJ1-1 TRBV7-2 TGTGCCAGCAGCTTAATGGGGACCGGGAACACTGAAGCTTTCTTT CASSLMGTGNTEAFF
. few TRBJ2-7 TRBV7-9 TGTGCCAGCGGAGAACAGCCCTACGAGCAGTACTTC CASGEQPYEQYF
. . TRBJ1-2 TRBV7-8 TGTGCCAGCAGCTTAGGTACAGGTTATCACTATGGCTACACCTTC CASSLGTGYHYGYTF
. . TRBJ2-5 TRBV5-6 TGTGCCAGCAGCCCACTTGGGCAGGGCCAAGAGACCCAGTACTTC CASSPLGQGQETQYF
. . TRBJ2-4 TRBV7-7 TGTGCTAGCAGATCCCCGAATGGAGAAGAGAGACTGGCCAAAAACATTCAGTACTTC CASRSPNGEERLAKNIQYF
. . TRBJ2-3 TRBV30 TGTGCCTGGAGTAAGGGGACCACAGATACGCAGTATTTT CAWSKGTTDTQYF
. . TRBJ1-2 TRBV29-1 TGCAGCGTTGTGACGGAAGCTAACTATGGCTACACCTTC CSVVTEANYGYTF
. . TRBJ2-3 TRBV30 TGTGCCTGGAGTGCCCCAAGGGGAGTTGGCACAGATACGCAGTATTTT CAWSAPRGVGTDTQYF
. . TRBJ2-6 TRBV29-1 TGCAGCGTTGAGGACACAACCTCTGGGGCCAACGTCCTGACTTTC CSVEDTTSGANVLTF
. . TRBJ2-5 TRBV18 TGTGCCAGCTCACCAGGGACTCCCCCCATAGAGACCCAGTACTTC CASSPGTPPIETQYF
. . TRBJ2-5 TRBV7-2 TGTGCCAGCAGCTCCACGACTATCCAAGAGACCCAGTACTTC CASSSTTIQETQYF
TRBD2 . TRBJ2-5 TRBV27 TGTGCCAGCGCTTGGACTAGGGAACAAGAGACCCAGTACTTC CASAWTREQETQYF
. . TRBJ1-5 TRBV30 TGTGCCTGGAGTGACCGCCGGGGCAATCAGCCCCAGCATTTT CAWSDRRGNQPQHF
. . TRBJ2-1 TRBV29-1 TGCAGCGTTGAGAAGGGAACCGGGATGAACAATGAGCAGTTCTTC CSVEKGTGMNNEQFF
. . TRBJ1-5 TRBV7-2 TGTGCCAGCAGCTTACGGAAGAATCAGCCCCAGCATTTT CASSLRKNQPQHF
. . TRBJ2-6 TRBV30 TGTGCCCATGGGGTAGCCCCTGGGGCCAACGTCCTGACTTTC CAHGVAPGANVLTF
. once TRBJ2-1 TRBV7-9 TGTGCCAGCAGCTTCGGACAGTACGCTGAGCAGTTCTTC CASSFGQYAEQFF
TRBD1 . TRBJ1-6 TRBV2 TGTGCCAGCACATGGCAAAGACAGGGAATTTCACCCCTCCACTTT CASTWQRQGISPLHF
. . TRBJ1-1 TRBV11-2 TGTGCCAGCAGCTACAGCGGGGCTGAAGCTTTCTTT CASSYSGAEAFF
. . TRBJ2-3 TRBV4-1 TGCGCCAGCAGCCAACCACTGGGCCGGAATACGCAGTATTTT CASSQPLGRNTQYF
. . TRBJ1-1 TRBV10-3 TGTGCCATCAGTGGACACTCGAACACTGAAGCTTTCTTT CAISGHSNTEAFF